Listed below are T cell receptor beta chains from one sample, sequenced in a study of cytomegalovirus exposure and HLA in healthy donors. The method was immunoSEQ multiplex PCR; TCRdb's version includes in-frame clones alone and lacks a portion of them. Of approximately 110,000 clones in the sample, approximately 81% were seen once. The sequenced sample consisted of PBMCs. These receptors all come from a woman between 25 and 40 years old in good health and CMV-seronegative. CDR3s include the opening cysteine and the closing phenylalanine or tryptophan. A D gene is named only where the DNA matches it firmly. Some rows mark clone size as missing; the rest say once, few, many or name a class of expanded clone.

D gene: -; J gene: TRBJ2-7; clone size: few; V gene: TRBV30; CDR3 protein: CAWRGWGHYEQYF; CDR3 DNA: TGTGCCTGGAGGGGGTGGGGGCACTACGAGCAGTACTTC
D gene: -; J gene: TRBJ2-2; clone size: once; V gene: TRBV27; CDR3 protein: CASSFNSELFF; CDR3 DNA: TGTGCCAGCAGTTTCAACAGTGAGCTGTTTTTT
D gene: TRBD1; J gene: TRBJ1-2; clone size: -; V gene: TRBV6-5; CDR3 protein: CASFKTGGGYGYTF; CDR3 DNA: TGTGCCAGCTTTAAGACAGGGGGGGGGTATGGCTACACCTTC
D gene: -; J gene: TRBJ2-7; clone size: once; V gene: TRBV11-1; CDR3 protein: CASSRAASEDYEQYF; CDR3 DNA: TGTGCCAGCAGCCGTGCGGCTAGCGAAGACTACGAGCAGTACTTC
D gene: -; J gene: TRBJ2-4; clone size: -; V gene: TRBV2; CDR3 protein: CASRSIQGLAKNIQYF; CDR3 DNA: TGTGCCAGCAGATCCATCCAGGGCCTAGCCAAAAACATTCAGTACTTC
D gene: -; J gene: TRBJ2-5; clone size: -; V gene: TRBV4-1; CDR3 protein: CASSQWWGRETQYF; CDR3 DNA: TGCGCCAGCAGCCAATGGTGGGGGCGAGAGACCCAGTACTTC
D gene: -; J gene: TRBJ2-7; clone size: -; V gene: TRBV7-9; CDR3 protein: CSSSLVGVLYF; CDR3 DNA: TGTTCCAGCAGCTTAGTGGGAGTTCTGTACTTC
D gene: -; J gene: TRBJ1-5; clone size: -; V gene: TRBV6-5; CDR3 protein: CASSYAKEGGNQPQHF; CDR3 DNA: TGTGCCAGCAGTTACGCGAAAGAGGGGGGCAATCAGCCCCAGCATTTT
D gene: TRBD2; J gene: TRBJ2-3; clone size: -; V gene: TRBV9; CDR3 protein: CASSVLGGRAGDTQYF; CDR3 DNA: TGTGCCAGCAGCGTTCTGGGCGGGAGGGCCGGAGATACGCAGTATTTT
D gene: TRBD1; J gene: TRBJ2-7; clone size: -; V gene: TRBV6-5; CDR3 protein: CASRVGQGVGEQYF; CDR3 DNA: TGTGCCAGCAGAGTTGGACAGGGGGTAGGAGAGCAGTACTTC
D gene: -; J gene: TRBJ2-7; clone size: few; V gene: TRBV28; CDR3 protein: CASSLGGQVYEQYF; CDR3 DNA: TGTGCCAGCAGTTTAGGCGGGCAGGTCTACGAGCAGTACTTC
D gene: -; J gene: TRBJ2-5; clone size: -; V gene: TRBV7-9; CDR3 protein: CASSFGPGEETQYF; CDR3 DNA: -
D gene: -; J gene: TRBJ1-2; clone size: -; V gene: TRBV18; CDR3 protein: CASSPEGANYGYTF; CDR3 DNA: TGTGCCAGCTCACCAGAGGGGGCTAACTATGGCTACACCTTC
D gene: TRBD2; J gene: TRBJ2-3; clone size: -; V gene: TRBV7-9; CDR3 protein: CASSLGLVDTQYF; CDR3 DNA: TGTGCCAGCAGCTTGGGACTAGTAGATACGCAGTATTTT
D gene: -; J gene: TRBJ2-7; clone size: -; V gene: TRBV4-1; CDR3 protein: CASSPHLVFHEQYF; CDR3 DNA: TGCGCCAGCAGCCCACACCTGGTCTTTCACGAGCAGTACTTC
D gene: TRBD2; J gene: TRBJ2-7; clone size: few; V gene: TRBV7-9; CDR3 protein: CSSSPGTSGWSYEQYF; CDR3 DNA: TGTTCCAGCAGCCCCGGGACTAGCGGGTGGTCCTACGAGCAGTACTTC
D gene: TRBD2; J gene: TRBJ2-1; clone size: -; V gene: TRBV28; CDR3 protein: CASWGGSRHNEQFF; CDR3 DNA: TGTGCCAGCTGGGGCGGGAGTCGCCACAATGAGCAGTTCTTC
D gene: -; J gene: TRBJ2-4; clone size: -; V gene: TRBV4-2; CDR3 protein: CASSQFSGGAKNIQYF; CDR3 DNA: TGTGCCAGCAGCCAGTTTAGCGGAGGAGCCAAAAACATTCAGTACTTC
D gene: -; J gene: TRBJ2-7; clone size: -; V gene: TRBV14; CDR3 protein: CASSQESVRRGEHEQYF; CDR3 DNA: TGTGCCAGCAGCCAAGAGTCCGTCCGGCGGGGAGAGCACGAGCAGTACTTC
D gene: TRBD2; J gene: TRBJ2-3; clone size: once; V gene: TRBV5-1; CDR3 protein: CASSLGTSGLTDTQYF; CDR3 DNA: TGCGCCAGCAGCTTGGGGACTAGTGGCCTCACAGATACGCAGTATTTT
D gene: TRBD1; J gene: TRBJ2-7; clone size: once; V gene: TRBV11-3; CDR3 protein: CASSLGTGAGYEQYF; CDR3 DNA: TGTGCCAGCAGCTTAGGAACAGGGGCGGGTTACGAGCAGTACTTC
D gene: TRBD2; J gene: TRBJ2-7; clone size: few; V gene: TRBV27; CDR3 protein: CASSAGTSGYEQYF; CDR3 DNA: TGTGCCAGTTCTGCCGGGACTAGCGGCTACGAGCAGTACTTC
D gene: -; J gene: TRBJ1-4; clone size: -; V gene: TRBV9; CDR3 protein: CASSPEGGYNEKLFF; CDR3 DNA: TGTGCCAGCAGCCCCGAGGGAGGCTATAATGAAAAACTGTTTTTT
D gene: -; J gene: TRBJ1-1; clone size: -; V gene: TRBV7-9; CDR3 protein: CASSFQGNTEAFF; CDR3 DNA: TGTGCCAGCAGCTTCCAGGGGAACACTGAAGCTTTCTTT
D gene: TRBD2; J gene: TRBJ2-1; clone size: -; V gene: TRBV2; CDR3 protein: CASSEKLAGHNEQFF; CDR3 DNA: TGTGCCAGCAGTGAAAAACTAGCGGGACACAATGAGCAGTTCTTC
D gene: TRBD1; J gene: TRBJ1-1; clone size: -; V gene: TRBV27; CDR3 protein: CASSQQGHTEAFF; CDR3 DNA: TGTGCCAGCAGTCAACAGGGGCACACTGAAGCTTTCTTT
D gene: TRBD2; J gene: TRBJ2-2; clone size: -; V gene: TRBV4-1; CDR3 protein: CASSQRLAGVNTGELFF; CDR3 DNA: TGCGCCAGCAGCCAACGACTAGCGGGAGTGAACACCGGGGAGCTGTTTTTT
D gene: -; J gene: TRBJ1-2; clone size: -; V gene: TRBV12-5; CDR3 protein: CASSSLDYGYTF; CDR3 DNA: TGTGCTAGTTCGAGCCTCGACTATGGCTACACCTTC
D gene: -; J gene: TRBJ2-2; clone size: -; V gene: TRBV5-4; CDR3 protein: CASSPWRGTGELFF; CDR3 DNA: TGTGCCAGCAGCCCCTGGCGGGGCACCGGGGAGCTGTTTTTT
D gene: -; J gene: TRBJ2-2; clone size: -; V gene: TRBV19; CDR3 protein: CASSGRGGAGELFF; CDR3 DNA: TGTGCCAGTAGTGGCCGGGGTGGGGCCGGGGAGCTGTTTTTT
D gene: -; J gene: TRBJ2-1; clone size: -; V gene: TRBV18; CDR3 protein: CASSPGLNNEQFF; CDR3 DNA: TGTGCCAGCTCACCGGGACTTAACAATGAGCAGTTCTTC
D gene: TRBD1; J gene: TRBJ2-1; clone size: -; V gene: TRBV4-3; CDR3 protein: CASSQGTGKNEQFF; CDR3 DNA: TGCGCCAGCAGCCAGGGGACAGGGAAGAATGAGCAGTTCTTC
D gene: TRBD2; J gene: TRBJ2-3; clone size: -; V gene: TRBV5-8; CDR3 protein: CASSPPGGLAGADTQYF; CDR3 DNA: TGTGCCAGCAGCCCGCCCGGTGGGCTGGCGGGGGCAGATACGCAGTATTTT
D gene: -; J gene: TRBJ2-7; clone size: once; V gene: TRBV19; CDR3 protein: CASSGGAREQYF; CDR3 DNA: TGTGCCAGTAGTGGCGGGGCTAGGGAGCAGTACTTC
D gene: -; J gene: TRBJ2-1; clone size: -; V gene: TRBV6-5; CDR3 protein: CATQKAHTGNEQFF; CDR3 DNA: TGTGCCACCCAGAAGGCACACACAGGTAATGAGCAGTTCTTC
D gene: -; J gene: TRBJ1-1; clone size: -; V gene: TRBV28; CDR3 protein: CASSSQRNTEAFF; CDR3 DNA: TGTGCCAGCAGTTCTCAGCGAAACACTGAAGCTTTCTTT
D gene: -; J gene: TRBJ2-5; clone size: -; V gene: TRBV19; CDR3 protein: CASSIRGETQYF; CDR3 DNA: TGTGCCAGTAGTATAAGGGGGGAGACCCAGTACTTC
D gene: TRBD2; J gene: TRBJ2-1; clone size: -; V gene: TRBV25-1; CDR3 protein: CASSILAGGENEQFF; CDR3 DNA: TGTGCCAGCAGTATACTAGCGGGAGGCGAAAATGAGCAGTTCTTC
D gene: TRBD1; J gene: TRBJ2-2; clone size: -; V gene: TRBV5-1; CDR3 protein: CASSFGTGANTGELFF; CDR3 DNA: TGCGCCAGCAGCTTCGGGACAGGAGCGAACACCGGGGAGCTGTTTTTT
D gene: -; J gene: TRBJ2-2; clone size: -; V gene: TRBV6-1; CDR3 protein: CASSVIRELGLGELFF; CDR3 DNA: TGTGCCAGCAGTGTAATACGGGAGTTAGGGCTGGGGGAGCTGTTTTTT
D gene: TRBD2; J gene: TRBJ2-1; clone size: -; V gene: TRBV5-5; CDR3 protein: CASRPTSGSIDEQFF; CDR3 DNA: TGTGCCAGCAGACCGACTAGCGGGAGTATTGATGAGCAGTTCTTC
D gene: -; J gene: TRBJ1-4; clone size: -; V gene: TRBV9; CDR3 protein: CASSVDATFEKLFF; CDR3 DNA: TGTGCCAGCAGCGTAGATGCGACTTTCGAAAAACTGTTTTTT
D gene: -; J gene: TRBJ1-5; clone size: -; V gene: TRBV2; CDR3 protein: CASERSPNQPQHF; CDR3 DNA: TGTGCCAGCGAGAGGTCCCCCAATCAGCCCCAGCATTTT
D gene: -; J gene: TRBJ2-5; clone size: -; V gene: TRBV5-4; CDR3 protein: CASSLKVWLNNRGQETQYF; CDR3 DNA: TGTGCCAGCAGCTTGAAGGTTTGGCTAAATAACCGGGGACAAGAGACCCAGTACTTC
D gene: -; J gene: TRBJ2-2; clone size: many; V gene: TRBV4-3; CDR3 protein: CASSPGRDTNTGELFF; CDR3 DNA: TGCGCCAGCAGCCCAGGGAGGGACACGAACACCGGGGAGCTGTTTTTT
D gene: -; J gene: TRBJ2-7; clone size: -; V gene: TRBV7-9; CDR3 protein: CASSQDSNRYEQYF; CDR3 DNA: TGTGCCAGCAGCCAGGACAGCAACCGATACGAGCAGTACTTC
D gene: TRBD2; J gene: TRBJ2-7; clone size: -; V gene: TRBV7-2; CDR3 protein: CASSMGTKSYEQYF; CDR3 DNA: TGTGCCAGCAGCATGGGGACTAAATCCTACGAGCAGTACTTC
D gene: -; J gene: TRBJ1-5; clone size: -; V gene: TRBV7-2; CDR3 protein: CASSLFGLNQPQHF; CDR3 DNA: TGTGCCAGCAGCTTATTTGGGCTCAATCAGCCCCAGCATTTT
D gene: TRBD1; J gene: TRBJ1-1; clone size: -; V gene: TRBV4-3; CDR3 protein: CASSQAPGQGTEAFF; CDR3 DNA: TGCGCCAGCAGCCAAGCCCCTGGACAGGGCACTGAAGCTTTCTTT
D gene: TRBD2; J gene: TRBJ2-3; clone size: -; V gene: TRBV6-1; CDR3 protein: CASSDGGLAGGRTQYF; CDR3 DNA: TGTGCCAGCAGTGATGGGGGACTAGCGGGAGGGCGGACGCAGTATTTT